The next 19 T cell receptor beta chains were all read from a single sample in a study of regulatory T cells in long-lasting Graves disease. Libraries of TCR beta came from iRepertoire HTBI primers plus Arm-PCR of CDR3 regions. TCRdb reanalysed the multiplex PCR reads using MiXCR and keeps one entry per CDR3 protein. Among under 500,000 distinct CDR3 sequences listed, around 20% were seen once. Noted time point: persistent/refractory GD, antithyroid drugs over 5 years with positive TRAb. Making the TCR library involved RNA that had been extracted from PBMCs. Sequenced material: peripheral blood mononuclear cells (PBMCs), taken when the disease was refractory, from a patient treated with antithyroid drugs. The receptors derive from a female donor with Graves disease.

The V and J genes are TRBV6-1 and TRBJ2-2; 8 positions agree with TRBD2. The CDR3 is made up of 18 amino acids. Germline loops: CDR1 MNHNS, CDR2 SASEGT. After removal of 6 bases from V and 0 bases from J, the junction contained 12 bases not matched to a gene. The CDR3 DNA follows: TGTGCCAGCAGACTTCCCAAAAGCGGGAGCCCGAACACCGGGGAGCTGTTTTTT. As protein: CASRLPKSGSPNTGELFF.

This sequence joins TRBV20-1 and TRBJ2-1; 10 bases are shared with TRBD2. Losses at the gene ends were 3 bases for V and 3 bases for J; bases not matched to a gene: 5. CDR3 length: 15 amino acids. Germline V gene lookup returns CDR1 DFQATT and CDR2 SNEGSKA (reference sequence). CDR3 in DNA: TGCAGTGCTAGCCCCAGGACTAGCGGCTACAATGAGCAGTTCTTC. Its translation: CSASPRTSGYNEQFF.

This clonotype was counted at least ten times. This chain joins TRBV3-1 and TRBJ1-1; 10 nucleotides align to TRBD1. Germline CDR1 reads LGHDT; CDR2 reads YNNKEL (reference sequence). This CDR3 spans 14 amino acids. Germline trimming cut 4 bases from V and 5 bases from J; bases unmatched to any gene: 4. The CDR3 sequence: CASSPRDRGTEAFF. DNA for the CDR3: TGTGCCAGCAGCCCGCGGGACAGGGGAACTGAAGCTTTCTTT.

In its sample, this clonotype was seen once. This chain links TRBV5-1 with TRBJ2-7, with TRBD2 identical over 10 bases. Germline V gene sequence: CDR1 SGHRS, CDR2 YFSETQ. The V gene end was trimmed by 4 bases and the J gene end by 4 bases; junction bases not matched to a gene: 11. The CDR3 loop spans 16 amino acids. The CDR3 loop is CASSATVTSGYYEQYF. CDR3 DNA: TGCGCCAGCAGCGCAACCGTGACTAGCGGGTATTACGAGCAGTACTTC.

This clonotype was recorded a few times. A much larger clone lies one base from this, so it may be a read error. The CDR3 sequence is CASSPTGTHEQYF. The CDR3 nucleotides are TGTGCCAGCAGTCCGACAGGGACCCACGAGCAGTACTTC. The chain combines TRBV27 with TRBJ2-7; 7 positions agree with TRBD1. V lost 5 bases and J lost 5; bases outside the gene matches: 6. This CDR3 contains 13 residues. Germline CDR1 is MNHEY and CDR2 is SMNVEV (reference sequence).

This clonotype has more than one count but fewer than ten. The V call is TRBV24-1, the J call TRBJ2-2; TRBD2 aligns across 13 bases. From germline, CDR1 is KGHDR and CDR2 SFDVKD. CDR3 length: 17 amino acids. The ends lost 4 bases at V and 9 bases at J; junction bases unmatched: 10. CDR3 nucleotides: TGTGCCACCAGTGACTCGACTAGCGGGAGGCTGGTCCGGGAGCTGTTTTTT. It yields the protein CATSDSTSGRLVRELFF.

This clonotype was seen more than once but under ten times. The V gene is TRBV29-1, the J gene TRBJ2-7; unclear D gene. CDR1 is SQVTM, CDR2 ANQGSEA, per germline. This CDR3 contains 11 residues. Trimming stripped 3 bases from V and 3 bases from J, with 6 bases between. This chain's CDR3 is CSVEEHYEQYF. CDR3 coding DNA: TGCAGCGTTGAGGAGCACTACGAGCAGTACTTC.

The chain couples TRBV6-2 or TRBV6-3 to TRBJ2-1, with 7 bases fitting TRBD2. J gave up 6 bases and V 6 bases, and 14 bases lay outside the gene matches. Germline V gene data show CDR1 as MNHEY and CDR2 as SVGEGT. This CDR3 region has 16 residues. The DNA of the CDR3 is TGTGCCAGCAGGGTAGGGGTTGGCTCGGGGGGCAATGAGCAGTTCTTC. As protein: CASRVGVGSGGNEQFF.

The chain uses TRBV4-1 and TRBJ2-7; 9 nucleotides match TRBD1. Trimming removed 3 bases from V and 5 bases from J; junction bases left unmatched: 5. Germline loops: CDR1 MGHRA, CDR2 YSYEKL. The CDR3 sequence is 14 residues long. CDR3 sequence reads: CASSQDGQGNEQYF. CDR3 bases: TGCGCCAGCAGCCAGGATGGACAGGGGAACGAGCAGTACTTC.

For this clonotype: This may come from a read error, since a much larger clone is one base off. This rearrangement joins TRBV27 to TRBJ1-1; TRBD1 might be the D (5 bases). Germline CDR1 reads MNHEY; CDR2 reads SMNVEV (reference sequence). The CDR3 runs to 15 residues. V gave up 5 bases and J gave up 5 bases, with 18 bases separating them. Here the CDR3 DNA reads TGTGCCAGCAGTGGAGCAGAGATTCGGGGGACTGAAGCTTTCTTT. As protein: CASSGAEIRGTEAFF.

The chain is built from TRBV6-5 and TRBJ2-7; 7 bases align to TRBD1. Germline values: CDR1 MNHEY, CDR2 SVGAGI. After removal of 2 bases from V and 3 bases from J, the junction contained 7 bases not matched to a gene. CDR3 length equals 15 residues. The CDR3 sequence: CASSYPRQGVYEQYF. The CDR3 coding sequence is TGTGCCAGCAGTTACCCCCGGCAGGGGGTCTACGAGCAGTACTTC.

At least ten counts were recorded for this clonotype. The rearrangement links TRBV5-1 to TRBJ1-1; 9 bases match TRBD1. The V and J ends lost 4 bases and 4 bases, in that order; junction bases with no gene match: 2. The germline CDR1 and CDR2 sequences are SGHRS and YFSETQ. This CDR3 is 13 amino acids long. The CDR3 region is CASSRDRATEAFF. As DNA, the CDR3 is TGCGCCAGCAGCAGGGACAGGGCCACTGAAGCTTTCTTT.

This chain uses TRBV20-1 with TRBJ2-2; a possible D gene is TRBD2 (5 bases). V was pared by 6 bases and J by 4 bases, with 15 bases between. Germline V gene sequence: CDR1 DFQATT, CDR2 SNEGSKA (reference sequence). This CDR3 is built from 14 residues. The CDR3 protein is CSAPRGESTGELFF. CDR3 in DNA: TGCAGTGCGCCCCGTGGGGAGTCCACCGGGGAGCTGTTTTTT.

This clonotype was counted ten times or more. The genes are TRBV28 and TRBJ1-5; D remains ambiguous. Germline V CDR1 and CDR2: MDHEN, SYDVKM. The CDR3 is 15 amino acids. V shed 1 base and J shed 9 bases, with 16 bases lying between them. Written as DNA, the CDR3 is TGTGCCAGCAGTTTATATAGAGGGATTCTTTTGCCCCAGCATTTT. This gives the protein CASSLYRGILLPQHF.

V usage is TRBV4-1 and J usage is TRBJ2-5; the match to TRBD2 covers 7 bases. V dropped 0 bases and J dropped 1; count of bases not matched to a gene: 11. CDR3 length equals 18 residues. In germline, CDR1 is MGHRA, CDR2 YSYEKL. The DNA of the CDR3 is TGCGCCAGCAGCCAAGATACTTGGGGCGGGAGTCGCCAAGAGACCCAGTACTTC. Its protein product is CASSQDTWGGSRQETQYF.

In its sample, this clonotype was seen a few times. This rearrangement joins TRBV7-8 to TRBJ2-7, with D perhaps TRBD1 or TRBD2 (5 bases each). This CDR3 has 16 amino acids. Germline values: CDR1 SGHVS, CDR2 FQNEAQ. Trimming pared 5 bases from V and 2 bases from J, leaving 19 bases between. The CDR3 loop reads CASSLTSGTSTYEQYF. The CDR3 nucleotides read TGTGCCAGCAGCCTCACCTCCGGGACCTCCACCTACGAGCAGTACTTC.

With regard to this clonotype: One junction end does not reproduce the germline sequence, and a read error may be involved. V usage is TRBV28 and J usage is TRBJ2-4, with D possibly TRBD2 on 6 matching bases. Germline V gene data show CDR1 as MDHEN and CDR2 as SYDVKM. This CDR3 spans 14 amino acids. This CDR3 is CASSPQGLFGIRYF. The CDR3, as DNA: TGTGCCAGCAGTCCCCAGGGACTGTTCGGCATTCGGTACTTC.

This clonotype appeared many times. This rearrangement joins TRBV7-9 to TRBJ2-2; 9 positions match TRBD2. Germline CDR1 SEHNR, CDR2 FQNEAQ (reference sequence). The J segment lost 6 bases and the V segment lost 5 bases, leaving 7 bases of the junction unmatched. The CDR3 sequence is 15 residues long. The CDR3 DNA sequence: TGTGCCAGCAGCCCCGGTAGCGGGAGCGCCGGGGAGCTGTTTTTT. Encoded protein: CASSPGSGSAGELFF.

This clonotype was recorded only once. This may arise from a read error, as a much more abundant clone is one base away. This CDR3 fails to terminate in the conserved phenylalanine or tryptophan, so it likely reflects a read error. The CDR3 reads CASRRPRVGKLFS. CDR3 coding DNA: TGTGCCAGCAGACGACCCAGGGTTGGAAAACTGTTTTCT. The chain employs TRBV27 and TRBJ1-4; weak D call: TRBD1 (5 bases). From germline, CDR1 is MNHEY and CDR2 SMNVEV (reference sequence). This CDR3 contains 13 residues. V lost 6 bases and J 10 bases, leaving 15 bases between the germline ends.